This T cell receptor beta chain appears in the sequencing data of a study of T cell responses to AZD1222 COVID-19 vaccine. Study information: Some second doses came at about 4 weeks and others at about 12 weeks; these were pooled. Study results and caveats: Unmutated variant regions reportedly attract nearly half of all spike-specific TCRs. White British people made up most donors, females outnumbered males, and clonal diversity was possibly underestimated. Samples come after the peak T cell response, not at day 14.

In the case of this clone: Antigen specificity is unknown.

Some clones are missing from TCRdb's copy, which holds only in-frame ones; the method was immunoSEQ multiplex PCR. The repertoire has 170,000 or so clones, 87% of them found once; the top ten carry less than 3%. Germline CDR1 and CDR2: SEHNR and FQNEAQ (reference sequence). This CDR3 has 14 amino acids. The V end lost 1 base, the J end lost 4 bases, and 10 bases lay between the germline ends. The rearrangement joins TRBV7-9 to TRBJ1-1; tentative D call: TRBD1 (5 bases). The sequencing here drew on peripheral blood, taken on day 0 of AZD1222 vaccination. This receptor was identified in an adult in good health. CDR3 protein: CASSLGGWVTEAFF. In DNA, the CDR3 is TGTGCCAGCAGCTTAGGGGGCTGGGTCACTGAAGCTTTCTTT.